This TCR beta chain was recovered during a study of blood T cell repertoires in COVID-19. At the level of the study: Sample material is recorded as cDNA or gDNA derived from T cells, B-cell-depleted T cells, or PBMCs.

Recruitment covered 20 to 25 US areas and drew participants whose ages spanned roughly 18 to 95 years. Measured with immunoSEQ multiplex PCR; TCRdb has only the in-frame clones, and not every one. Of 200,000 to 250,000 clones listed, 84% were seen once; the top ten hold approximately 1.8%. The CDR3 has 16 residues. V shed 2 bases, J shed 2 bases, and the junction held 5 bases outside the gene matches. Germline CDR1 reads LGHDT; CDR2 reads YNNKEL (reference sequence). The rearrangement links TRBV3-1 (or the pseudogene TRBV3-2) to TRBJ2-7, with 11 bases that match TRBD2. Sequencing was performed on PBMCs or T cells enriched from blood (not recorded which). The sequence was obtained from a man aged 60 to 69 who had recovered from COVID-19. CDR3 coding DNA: TGTGCCAGCAGCCAATCTCTAGCGGGGGGTACCTACGAGCAGTACTTC. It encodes CASSQSLAGGTYEQYF.